A selection of T cell receptor beta chains follows, all from one sample in a study of radiotherapy plus CTLA-4 blockade in lung cancer. TCRdb's copy holds only in-frame clones and misses some; the assay was immunoSEQ multiplex PCR. This sample has some 60,000 clones, with approximately 76% found just once. The sample in question was peripheral blood, obtained from a patient treated with radiotherapy plus ipilimumab. These TCRs come from a human donor with non-small cell lung cancer who had a complete response to radiotherapy plus ipilimumab. Each CDR3 is given with its conserved first and last residue. A D gene is named only where the DNA matches it firmly.

TRBJ1-2,TRBD1,TRBV9,TGTGCCAGCAGCGCTAATACAGGGGACTATGGCTACACCTTC,CASSANTGDYGYTF
TRBJ2-2,NA,TRBV11-2,TGTGCCAGCAGCCCGCCGGGACTGAGGACCGGGGAGCTGTTTTTT,CASSPPGLRTGELFF
TRBJ1-6,NA,TRBV4-3,TGCGCCAGCAGCCAAGAAGTGGGCCTGAGCTCCTATAATTCACCCCTCCACTTT,CASSQEVGLSSYNSPLHF
TRBJ2-2,NA,TRBV21-1,TGTGCCAGCAGCAAATCCCGACAGGGGACGAACACCGGGGAGCTGTTTTTT,CASSKSRQGTNTGELFF
TRBJ1-5,NA,TRBV30,TGTGCCTGGAGCCCCGTTTCGGTGGGGGGTCAGCCCCAGCATTTT,CAWSPVSVGGQPQHF
TRBJ1-1,NA,TRBV7-2,TGTGCCAGCAGCTGGGGGAGGGGGAACACTGAAGCTTTCTTT,CASSWGRGNTEAFF
TRBJ2-7,NA,TRBV10-3,TGTGCCACCAGGGGGGCCTTAACCTACGAGCAGTACTTC,CATRGALTYEQYF
TRBJ2-3,NA,TRBV2,TGTGCCAGCAGTGCGCAGGGGCTTAGCACAGATACGCAGTATTTT,CASSAQGLSTDTQYF
TRBJ2-2,NA,TRBV18,TGTGCCAGCTCACCCGCGACGGCGGGGCGGCGGGAGCTGTTTTTT,CASSPATAGRRELFF
TRBJ1-3,TRBD1,TRBV6-6,TGTGCCGCACAGGGGGGACTCGCCAGTGGAAACACCATATATTTT,CAAQGGLASGNTIYF
TRBJ2-1,NA,TRBV7-8,TGTGCCAGCAGCTTTCTTGCGGGTAGCTCCTACAATGAGCAGTTCTTC,CASSFLAGSSYNEQFF
TRBJ2-3,TRBD1,TRBV30,TGTGCCTGGGATATGGGACAGGGAAGGGCAGATACGCAGTATTTT,CAWDMGQGRADTQYF